Sequencing of this TCR beta chain was carried out in a study of identical twins. Notes on the study in general: Partly confounded zero-insertion analyses could result from invariant MAIT and iNKT cells. Rather than following the same donors, the conclusions depended on cross-sectional statistical analysis.

A universal primer site came from template switching; cDNA carried unique molecular identifiers. MiXCR, applied by TCRdb to the 5' RACE reads, yields one record per CDR3 protein. In the table there are 420,000 or so distinct CDR3 sequences, approximately 17% of which are singletons. Comments on this clonotype: Its cognate antigen is unknown.

No donor was unhealthy or non-Caucasian. The sequenced sample consisted of naive T cells sorted from blood. This TCR derives from a man between 50 and 59 years old in good health.

The chain's CDR3 is CSAQDMARPSTDTQYF. For the CDR3, the DNA is TGCAGTGCTCAAGACATGGCAAGACCTAGCACAGATACGCAGTATTTT. V is TRBV20-1 and J is TRBJ2-3; D unresolved. In germline, CDR1 is DFQATT, CDR2 SNEGSKA (reference sequence). This CDR3 is 16 amino acids long. Trimming stripped 5 bases from V and 0 bases from J, with 18 bases between.